This TCR beta chain derives from a study of blood T cell repertoires in COVID-19. Profiling relied on immunoSEQ multiplex PCR, and the TCRdb table lists in-frame clones only, not all of them. This table holds hundreds of thousands of clones, over 75% found once. The germline V and J ends were trimmed by 0 bases and 1 base, with 12 bases remaining between them. Germline assignment: CDR1 GTSNPN and CDR2 SVGIG (reference sequence). The CDR3 contains 15 residues. The sample was peripheral blood. The TCR was taken from a woman in her forties or fifties who had recovered from COVID-19. The chain combines TRBV30 with TRBJ1-2, with D possibly TRBD1 on 6 matching bases. The CDR3 loop is CAWSVGGANNYGYTF. CDR3 DNA sequence: TGTGCCTGGAGTGTAGGGGGGGCGAATAACTATGGCTACACCTTC. Complete variable domain (other parts from reference TRBV30 and TRBJ1-2): SQTIHQWPATLVQPVGSPLSLECTVEGTSNPNLYWYRQAAGRGLQLLFYSVGIGQISSEVPQNLSASRPQDRQFILSSKKLLLSDSGFYLCAWSVGGANNYGYTFGSGTRLTVV.